This T cell receptor beta chain was identified during a study of identical twins. This CDR3 comprises 15 residues. The V and J ends lost 2 bases and 0 bases respectively, with 8 bases between them. Germline values: CDR1 SEHNR, CDR2 FQNEAQ (reference sequence). Unique molecular identifiers were present on the cDNA, and a universal primer site came from template switching. MiXCR, applied by TCRdb to the 5' RACE reads, yields one record per CDR3 protein. The profile shows more than 350,000 distinct CDR3 sequences, roughly 9% of them singletons. This clonotype was counted many times. The sequencing input was naive T cells sorted from blood. The clonotype was recovered from a woman in her forties or fifties in good health. The chain combines TRBV7-9 with TRBJ2-1; D remains ambiguous. Written as DNA, the CDR3 is TGTGCCAGCAGCTTAAAGCTTAGCTCCTACAATGAGCAGTTCTTC. Amino acid sequence: CASSLKLSSYNEQFF.